This is a list of T cell receptor beta chains from one sample in a study of cytomegalovirus exposure and HLA in healthy donors. Using immunoSEQ multiplex PCR, the repertoire was profiled, and TCRdb retains in-frame clones only, with some absent. The data hold some 160,000 clones, with 60% to 80% observed a single time. The sequencing input was PBMCs. Receptors were obtained from a male donor in good health and CMV-seronegative. Both conserved end residues are part of each CDR3. D genes are given only for firm matches. A clone size is listed for some rows: how often the clone was seen (once, few, many), or a class if it is expanded.

v_gene,j_gene,d_gene,abundance,CDR3nt,CDR3aa
TRBV9,TRBJ1-4,.,few,TGTGCCAGCAGCGCAGAAGACGGGGTCGGTAATGAAAAACTGTTTTTT,CASSAEDGVGNEKLFF
TRBV27,TRBJ1-2,TRBD1,.,TGTGCCAGCAGTACGCGGGACAGGTCGAACTATGGCTACACCTTC,CASSTRDRSNYGYTF
TRBV9,TRBJ2-7,TRBD1,.,TGTGCCAGCAGCGTAGGGACAGGGCTATCCTACGAGCAGTACTTC,CASSVGTGLSYEQYF
TRBV9,TRBJ2-6,TRBD1,.,TGTGCCAGCAGCGCACCGGGACAGCCCTCTGGGGCCAACGTCCTGACTTTC,CASSAPGQPSGANVLTF
TRBV29-1,TRBJ1-1,TRBD1,few,TGCAGCGTTGAAGGTGACAGGGGGATCACTGAAGCTTTCTTT,CSVEGDRGITEAFF
TRBV5-5,TRBJ1-2,.,.,TGTGCCAGCAGCTTGGAGGGCAGGGGAGCGTATGGCTACACCTTC,CASSLEGRGAYGYTF
TRBV6-1,TRBJ2-7,TRBD2,once,TGTGCCAGCAGTGCAATAGCGGGGGCCTACGAGCAGTACTTC,CASSAIAGAYEQYF
TRBV2,TRBJ2-2,TRBD2,.,TGTGCCAGCAGGGCCCCAGCGGGGATAGGCACCGGGGAGCTGTTTTTT,CASRAPAGIGTGELFF
TRBV7-2,TRBJ2-3,.,.,TGTGCCAGCAGCCCGACAGGAGGTGCGGATACGCAGTATTTT,CASSPTGGADTQYF
TRBV5-1,TRBJ2-1,.,.,TGCGCCAGCAGCTTGGGTTTTTCGGATGAGCAGTTCTTC,CASSLGFSDEQFF
TRBV11-2,TRBJ2-2,TRBD1,.,TGTGCCAGCAGCTTATTATCCCAACAGGGGAGTCGGTACACCGGGGAGCTGTTTTTT,CASSLLSQQGSRYTGELFF
TRBV10-3,TRBJ1-1,.,.,TGTGCCATCAGTGTCGACTCAGGGCTGGAGAACACTGAAGCTTTCTTT,CAISVDSGLENTEAFF
TRBV9,TRBJ2-3,.,.,TGTGCCAGCAGCGTAGAAGGGGGAACAGATACGCAGTATTTT,CASSVEGGTDTQYF
TRBV7-2,TRBJ1-1,TRBD1,.,TGTGCCAGCAGCTTAGAATGGACAGGGAATGAAGCTTTCTTT,CASSLEWTGNEAFF
TRBV19,TRBJ2-3,TRBD1,.,TGTGCCAGTAGTATTGAGGGGGCGAGGGATACGCAGTATTTT,CASSIEGARDTQYF
TRBV28,TRBJ1-1,.,.,TGTGCCAGCAGTTCGGTGGGCATCACTGAAGCTTTCTTT,CASSSVGITEAFF
TRBV29-1,TRBJ1-2,TRBD1,.,TGCAGCGTTGAAGATCTGGCAGGGGGCGACTATGGCTACACCTTC,CSVEDLAGGDYGYTF
TRBV11-2,TRBJ2-1,TRBD1,.,TGTGCCAGCAGCCCACCGGGGACAGGGGGCAATGAGCAGTTCTTC,CASSPPGTGGNEQFF
TRBV6-6,TRBJ1-1,.,.,TGTGCCAGCAGTTCTACAGGAGAAGCTTTCTTT,CASSSTGEAFF
TRBV7-2,TRBJ1-6,.,.,TGTGCCAGCAGCTTGCCAGGCTATAATTCACCCCTCCACTTT,CASSLPGYNSPLHF
TRBV5-6,TRBJ1-2,TRBD1,.,TGTGCCAGCAGCTTGGGGCAGGGGGATGGCTACACCTTC,CASSLGQGDGYTF
TRBV5-1,TRBJ1-1,TRBD1,.,TGCGCCAGCAGCTTTACAGGGGGGAACACTGAAGCTTTCTTT,CASSFTGGNTEAFF
TRBV6-1,TRBJ1-2,TRBD1,.,TGTGCCAGCAGTGAAGCTGACAGGGCCTACTATGGCTACACCTTC,CASSEADRAYYGYTF
TRBV7-2,TRBJ2-7,TRBD2,.,TGTGCCAGCAGGAGAAGCGGGGGGGCAGGGGAGCAGTACTTC,CASRRSGGAGEQYF
TRBV14,TRBJ1-2,TRBD1,once,TGTGCCAGCAGCAGGACAGGGATGGGGACTAACTATGGCTACACCTTC,CASSRTGMGTNYGYTF
TRBV9,TRBJ2-7,.,.,TGTGCCAGCAGCCCCCTTGGGGCGGCCTACGAGCAGTACTTC,CASSPLGAAYEQYF
TRBV7-9,TRBJ2-2,.,.,TGTGCCAGCAGCTTGTTGCGGGAAGTTTTCACCGGGGAGCTGTTTTTT,CASSLLREVFTGELFF
TRBV18,TRBJ1-3,TRBD1,few,TGTGCCAGCTCACCTCGCAGGGGGCCCGGAAACACCATATATTTT,CASSPRRGPGNTIYF